This TCR beta chain originates from a study of naive and memory T cell subsets. CDR3 length: 13 residues. Germline V lookup: CDR1 DFQATT, CDR2 SNEGSKA (reference sequence). For blood and skin samples, reverse transcription used TCR alpha and beta constant primers. TCRdb re-called the UMI-ligation and nested PCR reads with MiXCR, one entry per CDR3 protein. The repertoire holds 15,000 to 20,000 distinct CDR3 sequences, with more than 9% as singletons. This clonotype came up a few times. The junction and the germline gene differ at one end; a read error may be behind it. Noted treatment: skin biopsy from PPD injection site in Mantoux-positive individual. Reverse transcription used DNase-treated unsorted total RNA, aiming for roughly 1 to 1000 ng. Individuals with a positive Mantoux test gave biopsies from PPD-injected skin.

V usage is TRBV20-1 and J usage is TRBJ2-7; 9 bases are shared with TRBD2. The receptor comes from an adult in good health. The sample consisted of skin, taken from a tuberculin skin test site. The CDR3 spells CSARGLADYKQYF. The CDR3 bases are TGCAGTGCTAGGGGACTAGCAGACTACAAGCAGTACTTC.